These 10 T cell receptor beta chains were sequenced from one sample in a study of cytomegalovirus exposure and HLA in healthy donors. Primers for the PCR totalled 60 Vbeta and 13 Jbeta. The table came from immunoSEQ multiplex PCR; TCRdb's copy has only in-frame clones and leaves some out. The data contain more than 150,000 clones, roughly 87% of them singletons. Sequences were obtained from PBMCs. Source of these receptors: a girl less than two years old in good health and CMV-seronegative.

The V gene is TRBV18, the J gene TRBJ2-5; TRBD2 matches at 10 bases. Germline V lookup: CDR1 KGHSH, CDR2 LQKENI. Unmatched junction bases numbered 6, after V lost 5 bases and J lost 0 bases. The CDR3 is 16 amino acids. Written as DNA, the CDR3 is TGTGCCAGCTCAGACCTAGGACTAGCGGACCAAGAGACCCAGTACTTC. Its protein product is CASSDLGLADQETQYF. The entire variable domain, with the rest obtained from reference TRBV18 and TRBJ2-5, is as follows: NAGVMQNPRHLVRRRGQEARLRCSPMKGHSHVYWYRQLPEEGLKFMVYLQKENIIDESGMPKERFSAEFPKEGPSILRIQQVVRGDSAAYFCASSDLGLADQETQYFGPGTRLLVL.

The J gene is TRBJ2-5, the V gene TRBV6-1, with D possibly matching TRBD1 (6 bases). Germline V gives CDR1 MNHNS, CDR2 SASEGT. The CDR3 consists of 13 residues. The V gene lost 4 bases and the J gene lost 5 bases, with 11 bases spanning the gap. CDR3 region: CASSAGRGETQYF. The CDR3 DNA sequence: TGTGCCAGCAGTGCCGGCAGGGGTGAGACCCAGTACTTC.

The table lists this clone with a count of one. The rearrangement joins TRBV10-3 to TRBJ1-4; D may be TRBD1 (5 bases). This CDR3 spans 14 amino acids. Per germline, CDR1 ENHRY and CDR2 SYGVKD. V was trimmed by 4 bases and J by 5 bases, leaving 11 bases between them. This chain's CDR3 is CAISVRQLNEKLFF. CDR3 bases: TGTGCCATCAGTGTGCGACAGTTGAATGAAAAACTGTTTTTT.

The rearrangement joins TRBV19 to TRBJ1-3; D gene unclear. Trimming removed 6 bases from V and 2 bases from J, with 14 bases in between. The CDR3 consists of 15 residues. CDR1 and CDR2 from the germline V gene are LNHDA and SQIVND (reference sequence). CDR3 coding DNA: TGTGCCAGTAGAATCGACTGGACTCCTGGAAACACCATATATTTT. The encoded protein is CASRIDWTPGNTIYF.

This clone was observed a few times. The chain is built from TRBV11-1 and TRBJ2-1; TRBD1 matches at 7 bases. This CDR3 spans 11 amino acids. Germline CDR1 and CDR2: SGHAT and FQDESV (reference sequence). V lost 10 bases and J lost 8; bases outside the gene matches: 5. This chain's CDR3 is CATRQGHEQFF. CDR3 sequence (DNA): TGTGCCACTAGACAGGGCCATGAGCAGTTCTTC.

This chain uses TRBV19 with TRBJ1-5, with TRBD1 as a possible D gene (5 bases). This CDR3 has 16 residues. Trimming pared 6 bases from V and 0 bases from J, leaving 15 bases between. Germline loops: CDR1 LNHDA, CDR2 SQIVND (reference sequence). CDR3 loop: CASSRGGMGSNQPQHF. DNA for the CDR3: TGTGCCAGTAGCCGGGGGGGGATGGGTAGCAATCAGCCCCAGCATTTT.

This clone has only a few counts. The DNA for the CDR3 is TGTGCCAGCAGCTTAACGACAGGTTATAATTCACCCCTCCACTTT. Its protein product is CASSLTTGYNSPLHF. The genes are TRBV7-9 and TRBJ1-6, with D maybe TRBD1 (6 bases). V gave up 2 bases and J gave up 4 bases, with 9 bases separating them. Germline-derived CDR1 and CDR2 are SEHNR and FQNEAQ (reference sequence). This CDR3 spans 15 amino acids.

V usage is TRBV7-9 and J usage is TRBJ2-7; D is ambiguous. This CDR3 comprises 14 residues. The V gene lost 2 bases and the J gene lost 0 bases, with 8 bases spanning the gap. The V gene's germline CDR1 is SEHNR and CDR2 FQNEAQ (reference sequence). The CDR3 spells CASSLHQDSYEQYF. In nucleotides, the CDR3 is TGTGCCAGCAGCTTACATCAGGACTCCTACGAGCAGTACTTC.

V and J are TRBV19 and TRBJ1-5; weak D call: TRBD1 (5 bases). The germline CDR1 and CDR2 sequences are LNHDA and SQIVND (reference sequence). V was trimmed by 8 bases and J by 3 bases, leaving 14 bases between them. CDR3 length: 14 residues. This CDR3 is CASGTSAFNQPQHF. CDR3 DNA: TGTGCCAGTGGGACTTCAGCGTTCAATCAGCCCCAGCATTTT. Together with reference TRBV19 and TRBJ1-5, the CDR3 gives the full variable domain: DGGITQSPKYLFRKEGQNVTLSCEQNLNHDAMYWYRQDPGQGLRLIYYSQIVNDFQKGDIAEGYSVSREKKESFPLTVTSAQKNPTAFYLCASGTSAFNQPQHFGDGTRLSIL.

The CDR3 sequence: CASRQGFSGNTIYF. The DNA of the CDR3 is TGTGCCAGCAGACAGGGTTTCTCTGGAAACACCATATATTTT. The chain recombines TRBV7-2 with TRBJ1-3, with D perhaps matching TRBD1 (6 bases). V was cut by 6 bases and J by 0 bases, with 9 bases left in between. Looked up from germline, CDR1 is SGHTA and CDR2 is FQGNSA. The CDR3 totals 14 residues.